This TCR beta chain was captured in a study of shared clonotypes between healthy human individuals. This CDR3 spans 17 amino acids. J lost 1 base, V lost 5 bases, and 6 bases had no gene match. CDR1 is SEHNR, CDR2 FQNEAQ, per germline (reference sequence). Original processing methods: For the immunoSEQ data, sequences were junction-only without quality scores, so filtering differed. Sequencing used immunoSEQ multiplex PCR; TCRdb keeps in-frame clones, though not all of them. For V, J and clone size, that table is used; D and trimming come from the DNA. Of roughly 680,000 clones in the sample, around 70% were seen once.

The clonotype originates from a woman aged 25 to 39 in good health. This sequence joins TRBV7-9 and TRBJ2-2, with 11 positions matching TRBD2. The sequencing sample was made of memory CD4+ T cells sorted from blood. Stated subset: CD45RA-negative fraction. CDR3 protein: CASSPRTSGLNTGELFF. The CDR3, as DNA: TGTGCCAGCAGCCCCCGGACTAGCGGGCTGAACACCGGGGAGCTGTTTTTT. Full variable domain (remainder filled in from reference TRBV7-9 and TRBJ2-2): DTGVSQNPRHKITKRGQNVTFRCDPISEHNRLYWYRQTLGQGPEFLTYFQNEAQLEKSRLLSDRFSAERPKGSFSTLEIQRTEQGDSAMYLCASSPRTSGLNTGELFFGEGSRLTVL.